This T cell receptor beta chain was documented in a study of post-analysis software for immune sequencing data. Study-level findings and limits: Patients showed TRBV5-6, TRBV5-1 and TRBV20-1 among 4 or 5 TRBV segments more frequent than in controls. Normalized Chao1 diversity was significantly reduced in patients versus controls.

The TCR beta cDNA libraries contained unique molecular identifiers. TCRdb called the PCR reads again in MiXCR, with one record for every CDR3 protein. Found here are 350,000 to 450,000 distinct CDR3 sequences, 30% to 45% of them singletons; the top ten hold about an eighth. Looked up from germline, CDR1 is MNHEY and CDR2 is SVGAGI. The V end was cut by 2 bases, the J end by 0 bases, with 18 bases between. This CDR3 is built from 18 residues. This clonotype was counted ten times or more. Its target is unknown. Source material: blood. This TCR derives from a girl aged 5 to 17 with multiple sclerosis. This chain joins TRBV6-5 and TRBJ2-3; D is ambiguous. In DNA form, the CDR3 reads TGTGCCAGCAGTTACGGTGGCTACCCACAAACAAGCACAGATACGCAGTATTTT. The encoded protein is CASSYGGYPQTSTDTQYF.